The clone carrying this T cell receptor beta chain was seen only once. The antigen is undetermined. Germline lookup yields CDR1 SGHNT and CDR2 YYREEE (reference sequence). The CDR3 runs 15 residues. Trimming cost V 4 bases and J 6 bases; bases outside gene matches: 6. PCR used 60 Vbeta primers and 13 Jbeta primers. Sequencing used immunoSEQ multiplex PCR; TCRdb keeps in-frame clones, though not all of them. The table includes about 120,000 clones, 63% detected once. These data are taken from a study of cytomegalovirus exposure and HLA in healthy donors. About the research overall: The study placed around 80% of its 398 genotyped donors in the Caucasian-associated ancestry cluster. Overall study findings and caveats: Cytomegalovirus-associated TCR beta chains were listed, numbering roughly 150. Most likely, a cluster of highly shared sequence variants arose as a sequencing artifact.

Sequencing was carried out using PBMCs. This rearrangement joins TRBV5-4 to TRBJ2-3, with TRBD2 identical over 12 bases. The sequence derives from a man aged 40-49 years in good health and CMV-seropositive. CDR3 nucleotide sequence: TGTGCCAGCAGCGATACTAGCGGGGGGCCGGATACGCAGTATTTT. This sequence encodes CASSDTSGGPDTQYF.